This T cell receptor (beta chain) stems from a study of brain T cells in children with intractable seizures. Concerning this clone: The antigen is undetermined. The same CDR3 can be traced to other DNA sequences in this sample.

V lost 0 bases to trimming and J lost 5 bases, with 8 bases between them. The CDR3 runs 14 residues. CDR1 SGHRS and CDR2 YFSETQ come from the germline V gene. The study, taken as a whole, reports: Absence of clones before surgery may stem from lower sequencing depth. Patients' HCMV serostatus was unknown; virus specificity rests on CDR3 similarity alone.

The assay was immunoSEQ multiplex PCR, and TCRdb's table has in-frame clones only and misses some. The sample has around 340,000 clones; approximately 93% are singletons. Documented time point: blood from clinic visit 5 months post-surgery; TSC patient then seizure free. Surgery cases with the highest brain T cell transcript signatures were chosen for sequencing. This sequence originates from a boy younger than two with tuberous sclerosis and intractable seizures. This chain joins TRBV5-1 and TRBJ1-4; D remains unclear. The sample consisted of peripheral blood, taken approximately 5 months after surgery. CDR3 DNA: TGCGCCAGCAGCTTGGGACAAGGGAATGAAAAACTGTTTTTT. Residues: CASSLGQGNEKLFF.